Listed below are T cell receptor beta chains from one sample, sequenced in a study of STAT5B mutations in CD4+ large granular lymphocyte leukemia. Here immunoSEQ multiplex PCR was the method, and the copy in TCRdb shows in-frame clones only, minus some. The sample holds about 38,000 clones, around 75% seen once. Input material: CD4+ T cells from blood buffy coats. The receptor source for this set is a human donor in good health. CDR3s include the opening cysteine and the closing phenylalanine or tryptophan. A D gene is named only where the DNA matches it firmly. Clone sizes are given selectively: once, few, many, or a class where the clone is expanded.

d_call j_call clone_size v_call cdr3_aa cdr3_nt
TRBD2 TRBJ2-3 . TRBV27 CASSPRLAGATDTQYF TGTGCCAGCAGCCCAAGACTAGCGGGAGCTACAGATACGCAGTATTTT
TRBD1 TRBJ1-2 once TRBV6-1 CASSERDRQINYGYTF TGTGCCAGCAGTGAGCGGGACAGACAAATCAACTATGGCTACACCTTC
TRBD1 TRBJ2-7 . TRBV27 CASSLSDRGYEQYF TGTGCCAGCAGTTTATCGGACAGGGGCTACGAGCAGTACTTC
. TRBJ1-6 once TRBV5-1 CASSGQSGDSPLHF TGCGCCAGCAGCGGACAATCTGGAGATTCACCCCTCCACTTT
TRBD1 TRBJ1-1 few TRBV25-1 CASGLQGVAFF TGTGCCAGCGGACTACAGGGGGTAGCTTTCTTT
TRBD2 TRBJ2-5 . TRBV27 CASRVPSGRPQTQYF TGTGCCAGCAGAGTCCCTAGCGGGAGGCCTCAGACCCAGTACTTC
. TRBJ1-6 . TRBV2 CASTPIWGTEKTGDSPLHF TGTGCCAGCACTCCCATTTGGGGGACGGAAAAAACGGGCGATTCACCCCTCCACTTT
TRBD2 TRBJ2-1 . TRBV6-5 CASSYSAGATYNEQFF TGTGCCAGCAGTTACTCGGCGGGAGCAACCTACAATGAGCAGTTCTTC
. TRBJ2-5 . TRBV9 CASSVGGVGKETQYF TGTGCCAGCAGCGTAGGTGGGGTTGGGAAGGAGACCCAGTACTTC
. TRBJ2-3 . TRBV5-1 CASSLTSWPTDTQYF TGCGCCAGCAGCCTGACCTCTTGGCCGACAGATACGCAGTATTTT
TRBD1 TRBJ2-7 . TRBV7-2 CASSNRDRGNPEQYF TGTGCCAGCAGCAACCGGGACAGGGGTAACCCCGAGCAGTACTTC
. TRBJ1-2 once TRBV12-5 CASGLFPEAQFYGYTF TGTGCTAGTGGTTTATTCCCCGAGGCCCAATTCTATGGCTACACCTTC
. TRBJ2-2 . TRBV11-2 CASSYGGGGTGELFF TGTGCCAGCAGCTACGGCGGGGGCGGTACCGGGGAGCTGTTTTTT
. TRBJ2-3 . TRBV20-1 CSASFMDTQYF TGCAGTGCTAGTTTTATGGATACGCAGTATTTT
TRBD2 TRBJ2-1 . TRBV10-3 CATIQAGGPGEFF TGTGCCACCATACAAGCGGGGGGGCCGGGGGAGTTCTTC
TRBD1 TRBJ2-1 . TRBV27 CASTGQTYNEQFF TGTGCCAGCACGGGACAGACATACAATGAGCAGTTCTTC
. TRBJ2-1 once TRBV7-2 CASSPRMYNEQFF TGTGCCAGCAGCCCGCGGATGTACAATGAGCAGTTCTTC
. TRBJ2-7 . TRBV11-2 CASSLSRSTYEQYF TGTGCCAGCAGCTTATCAAGGTCGACCTACGAGCAGTACTTC
. TRBJ2-1 . TRBV18 CASSPAQGSDNEQFF TGTGCCAGCTCACCAGCACAGGGTTCAGACAATGAGCAGTTCTTC
TRBD1 TRBJ2-2 . TRBV19 CASIRGTGVTGELFF TGTGCCAGTATTCGTGGGACAGGGGTCACCGGGGAGCTGTTTTTT
TRBD1 TRBJ1-2 . TRBV27 CASSLAGQGRGYGYTF TGTGCCAGCAGTTTAGCCGGACAGGGAAGGGGATATGGCTACACCTTC
TRBD2 TRBJ2-1 . TRBV6-5 CASSRTSGSYNEQFF TGTGCCAGCAGCCGGACTAGCGGCTCCTACAATGAGCAGTTCTTC
. TRBJ2-3 . TRBV30 CAWSKVTTDTQYF TGTGCCTGGAGTAAAGTGACCACAGATACGCAGTATTTT
TRBD2 TRBJ2-5 . TRBV7-9 CASSWGAGAFQETQYF TGTGCCAGCAGCTGGGGAGCGGGAGCTTTTCAAGAGACCCAGTACTTC
TRBD1 TRBJ2-3 . TRBV5-1 CASSLGDREEDTQYF TGCGCCAGCAGCTTGGGGGACAGGGAGGAAGATACGCAGTATTTT
. TRBJ1-2 . TRBV23-1 CASSQTPRRPQF TGCGCCAGCAGTCAAACCCCCCGGCGGCCCCAATTC
TRBD2 TRBJ2-1 . TRBV15 CATSRGTSGRNEQFF TGTGCCACCAGCAGAGGGACTAGCGGGAGGAATGAGCAGTTCTTC
. TRBJ1-5 . TRBV5-6 CASSLAGFNQPQHF TGTGCCAGCAGCTTGGCAGGGTTCAATCAGCCCCAGCATTTT
. TRBJ2-7 . TRBV7-9 CASSLGGIRTYEQYF TGTGCCAGCAGCTTAGGGGGGATAAGGACCTACGAGCAGTACTTC
TRBD2 TRBJ2-3 . TRBV10-3 CAVGLAGASDTQYF TGTGCCGTGGGACTAGCGGGGGCCTCAGATACGCAGTATTTT
. TRBJ2-5 . TRBV7-2 CASSLDTSRETQYF TGTGCCAGCAGCTTGGACACCTCGCGAGAGACCCAGTACTTC
. TRBJ1-6 . TRBV6-6 CATRLGSSYNSPLHF TGTGCCACTCGTTTGGGCAGCTCCTATAATTCACCCCTCCACTTT
. TRBJ1-2 once TRBV19 CASSMTGSGYGYTF TGTGCCAGTAGTATGACAGGCAGCGGCTATGGCTACACCTTC
. TRBJ1-1 . TRBV18 CASSPSRGSNTEAFF TGTGCCAGCTCACCATCTAGGGGATCGAACACTGAAGCTTTCTTT
. TRBJ2-1 . TRBV7-3 CASSLQSYNEQFF TGTGCCAGCAGCTTGCAATCATACAATGAGCAGTTCTTC